The clone carrying this T cell receptor (beta chain) is classed as medium-sized (0.01 to 0.1%). Its target is not known. The sample is drawn from a study of T-cell reconstitution after alpha-beta-depleted transplantation in children. CDR1 MDHEN and CDR2 SYDVKM come from the germline V gene. This CDR3 has 15 residues. V dropped 10 bases and J dropped 4 bases, with 20 bases sitting between them. Using unique molecular identifiers, the investigators prepared the TCRbeta library. TCRdb re-called the PCR reads with MiXCR, one entry per CDR3 protein. Among some 80,000 distinct CDR3 sequences listed, 18% were seen once. Whole-study findings and limits: Some patients showed high day-60 TCRbeta diversity, which derived from surviving recipient T cells and thymic progenitors. Newly made T cells mostly supplied T-cell counts and diversity one year after transplant. Reports say that about two months after transplant, the alpha-beta T cells came out of several hundred graft clones that had expanded.

The starting material was PBMCs, mostly from graft donor cells, obtained 360 days after TCRalphabeta/CD19-depleted stem cell transplant. V and J are TRBV28 and TRBJ2-1; D possibly uses TRBD1 or TRBD2 (6 bases each). The TCR was taken from a male patient aged 2-15 years who had a stem cell transplant for acute lymphoblastic leukemia, so the T cells may come from the graft donor. CDR3 DNA: TGTGCCACCATAAGCGCGGGACACCTTTACAATGAGCAGTTCTTC. This translates into CATISAGHLYNEQFF. Supplemented by reference TRBV28 and TRBJ2-1, the full variable domain reads DVKVTQSSRYLVKRTGEKVFLECVQDMDHENMFWYRQDPGLGLRLIYFSYDVKMKEKGDIPEGYSVSREKKERFSLILESASTNQTSMYLCATISAGHLYNEQFFGPGTRLTVL.